The TCR beta chain under discussion was sequenced for a study of OX40 agonist ivuxolimab in advanced cancers. Study-wide context: Ivuxolimab was an agonistic, fully human IgG2 monoclonal antibody directed against OX40 (CD134), a costimulatory receptor. Intravenous ivuxolimab was administered to patients every 2 weeks at six dose levels: 0.01, 0.1, 0.3, 1.5, 3 and 10 mg/kg. Of the roughly 52 dose-escalation patients, hepatocellular carcinoma was present in approximately 20, melanoma in around 15, renal cell carcinoma in 9 and head and neck cancer in 9. In the dose-escalation cohort, roughly four fifths of patients were male, and the mean age was roughly 60 years, with a range of roughly 20 to 80. Patients were allowed to have had prior anti-PD-1, anti-PD-L1 or anti-CTLA-4 therapy, and 40% of the dose-escalation patients had previously received checkpoint inhibitors. Partial responses were achieved by three dose-escalation patients, of whom one had hepatocellular carcinoma and two had cutaneous melanoma. The point of sequencing TCRbeta in the periphery was to test whether ivuxolimab changed TCR sequence diversity and drove clonal T-cell expansion. The monotherapy dose-escalation portion (N of about 50 patients) of the phase I ivuxolimab trial is reported in the paper.

About this clone itself: It has no known antigen specificity. No per-base quality is available; no much larger clone lies one base away.

Study-level results and caveats: At doses of 0.1 to 3.0 mg/kg, clonal expansion of both CD4+ and CD8+ blood T cells was observed from baseline to week 6. Low levels of normalized T-cell clonal expansion were also seen in some patients who did not respond. In the 0.1-3.0 mg/kg groups, partial responders had among the lowest normalized peripheral clonal expansion, particularly in CD8+ T cells. The antigen specificity of the peripheral T cells that underwent clonal expansion was not determined. On average, CD8+ T cells showed more expanded clones than CD4+ T cells after ivuxolimab.

To sequence the TCRbeta CDR3 region, genomic DNA was isolated from the sorted cells. The immunoSEQ Assay was used for sequencing of TCRbeta CDR3 regions. TCRdb retrieved this table from immuneACCESS and kept in-frame rearrangements only. Not all clones are present; in checked studies, unresolved V genes account for under half, and no reason is known for the remainder. For this sample there are about 45,000 clones; roughly 88% appear just once. About 13% of the sample lies in the top ten. The CDR3 spans 14 residues, from the cysteine through the phenylalanine. The kept DNA is CDR3 alone, 42 bases in frame from the first base. Reading the germline V gene (reference sequence) gives CDR1 LNHDA and CDR2 SQIVND. Trimming accounts for 4 bases at V and 3 bases at J, while the number of junction bases matched to no gene is 2. The trial excluded patients who had a history of autoimmune disease or were on systemic immunosuppression. Peripheral blood for TCR sequencing was collected from all dose cohorts at baseline, on cycle 4 day 1, and on cycle 7 day 1. The samples were drawn from a first-in-human, open-label, multicenter phase I dose-escalation trial of ivuxolimab. The trial enrolled adults with locally advanced or metastatic head and neck squamous cell, hepatocellular, melanoma or renal cell carcinoma. Before TCR sequencing, CD4+ T cells and CD8+ T cells were sorted from peripheral blood as separate populations.

The clonotype comes from an adult with an advanced solid tumor such as melanoma, head and neck, liver or kidney cancer. The source was CD4+ or CD8+ T cells sorted from blood, collected in a trial of the OX40 agonist ivuxolimab. The chain was built from TRBV19 and TRBJ2-3; the junction holds 9 bases that match TRBD2. The CDR3 is CASSTSGVTDTQYF. DNA sequence: TGTGCCAGTAGTACTAGCGGGGTAACAGATACGCAGTATTTT.